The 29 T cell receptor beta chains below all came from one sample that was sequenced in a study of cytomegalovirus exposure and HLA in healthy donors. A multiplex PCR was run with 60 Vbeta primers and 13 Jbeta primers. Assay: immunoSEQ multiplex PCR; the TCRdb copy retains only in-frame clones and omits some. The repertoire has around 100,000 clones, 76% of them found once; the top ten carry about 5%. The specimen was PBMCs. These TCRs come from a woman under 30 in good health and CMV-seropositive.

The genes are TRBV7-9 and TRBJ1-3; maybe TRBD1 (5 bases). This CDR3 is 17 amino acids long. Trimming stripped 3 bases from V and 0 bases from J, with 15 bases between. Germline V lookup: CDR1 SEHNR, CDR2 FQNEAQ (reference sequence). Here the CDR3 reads CASSFGPGGTSGNTIYF. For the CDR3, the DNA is TGTGCCAGCAGCTTCGGTCCCGGGGGGACCTCTGGAAACACCATATATTTT. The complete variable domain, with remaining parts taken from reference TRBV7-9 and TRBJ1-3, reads DTGVSQNPRHKITKRGQNVTFRCDPISEHNRLYWYRQTLGQGPEFLTYFQNEAQLEKSRLLSDRFSAERPKGSFSTLEIQRTEQGDSAMYLCASSFGPGGTSGNTIYFGEGSWLTVV.

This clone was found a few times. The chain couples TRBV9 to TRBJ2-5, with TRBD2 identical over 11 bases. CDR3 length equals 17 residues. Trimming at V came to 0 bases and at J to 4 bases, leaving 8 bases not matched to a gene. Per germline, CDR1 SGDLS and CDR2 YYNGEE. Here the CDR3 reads CASSVGVTSGSGETQYF. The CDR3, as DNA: TGTGCCAGCAGCGTAGGGGTAACTAGCGGGAGTGGAGAGACCCAGTACTTC.

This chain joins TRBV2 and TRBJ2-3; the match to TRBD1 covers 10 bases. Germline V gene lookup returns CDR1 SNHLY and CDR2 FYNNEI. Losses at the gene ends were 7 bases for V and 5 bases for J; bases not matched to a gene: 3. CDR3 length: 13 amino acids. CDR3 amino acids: CASTGQGGDTQYF. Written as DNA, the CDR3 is TGTGCCAGCACCGGACAGGGGGGAGATACGCAGTATTTT.

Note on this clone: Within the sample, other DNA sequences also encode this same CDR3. The CDR3 reads CASSYSRGYEQYF. The DNA of the CDR3 is TGTGCCAGCAGTTACTCGAGGGGGTACGAGCAGTACTTC. This sequence joins TRBV6-5 and TRBJ2-7, with TRBD1 as a possible D gene (6 bases). This CDR3 has 13 residues. The V gene's germline CDR1 is MNHEY and CDR2 SVGAGI. V was pared by 0 bases and J by 4 bases, with 7 bases between.

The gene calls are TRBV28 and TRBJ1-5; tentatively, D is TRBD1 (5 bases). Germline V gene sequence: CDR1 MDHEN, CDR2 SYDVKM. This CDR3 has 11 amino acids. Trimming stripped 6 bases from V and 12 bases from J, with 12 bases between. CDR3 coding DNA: TGTGCCAGCAGCATTGCCCAGGGCCAGCATTTT. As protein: CASSIAQGQHF.

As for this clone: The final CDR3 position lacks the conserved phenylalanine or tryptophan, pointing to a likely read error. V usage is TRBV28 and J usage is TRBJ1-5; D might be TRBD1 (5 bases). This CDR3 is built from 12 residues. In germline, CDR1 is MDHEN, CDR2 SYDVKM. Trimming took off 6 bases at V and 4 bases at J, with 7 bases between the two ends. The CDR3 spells CASSRVNQPQHV. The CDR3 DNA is TGTGCCAGCAGCAGGGTTAATCAGCCCCAGCATGTT.

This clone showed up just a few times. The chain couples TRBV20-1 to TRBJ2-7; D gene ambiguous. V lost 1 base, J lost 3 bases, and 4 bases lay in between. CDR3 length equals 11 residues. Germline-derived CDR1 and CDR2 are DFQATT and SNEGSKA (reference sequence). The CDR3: CSARADYEQYF. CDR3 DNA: TGCAGTGCTAGAGCAGACTACGAGCAGTACTTC.

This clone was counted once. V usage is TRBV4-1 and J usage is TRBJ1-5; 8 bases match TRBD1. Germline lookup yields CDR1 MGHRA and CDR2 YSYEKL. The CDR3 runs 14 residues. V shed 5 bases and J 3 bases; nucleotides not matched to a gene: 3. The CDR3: CASSWTGPNQPQHF. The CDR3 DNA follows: TGCGCCAGCAGCTGGACAGGGCCCAATCAGCCCCAGCATTTT.

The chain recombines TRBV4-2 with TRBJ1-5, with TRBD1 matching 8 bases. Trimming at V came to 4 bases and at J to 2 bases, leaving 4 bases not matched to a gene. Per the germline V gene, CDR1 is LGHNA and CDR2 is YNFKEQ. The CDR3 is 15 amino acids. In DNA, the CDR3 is TGTGCCAGCAGCCCGGAGGGACAGGGCAATCAGCCCCAGCATTTT. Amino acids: CASSPEGQGNQPQHF.

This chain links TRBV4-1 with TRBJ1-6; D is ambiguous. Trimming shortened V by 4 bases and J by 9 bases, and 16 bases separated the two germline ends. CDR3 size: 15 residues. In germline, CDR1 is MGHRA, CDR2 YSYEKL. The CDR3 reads CASSPRPLEGSPLHF. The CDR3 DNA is TGCGCCAGCAGCCCTCGACCTCTAGAAGGTTCACCCCTCCACTTT.

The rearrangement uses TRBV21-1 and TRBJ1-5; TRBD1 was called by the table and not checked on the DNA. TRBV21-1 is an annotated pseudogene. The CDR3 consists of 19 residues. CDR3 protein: CASSPPPGQGSWDNQPQHF. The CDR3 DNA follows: TGTGCCAGCAGCCCACCCCCGGGACAGGGCAGCTGGGACAATCAGCCCCAGCATTTT.

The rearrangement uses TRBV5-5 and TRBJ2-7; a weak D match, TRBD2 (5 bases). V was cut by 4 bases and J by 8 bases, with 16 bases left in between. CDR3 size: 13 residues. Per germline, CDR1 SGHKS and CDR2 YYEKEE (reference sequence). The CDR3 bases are TGTGCCAGCAGCGACCAAGCGGCAGCCAAGCAGTACTTC. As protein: CASSDQAAAKQYF.

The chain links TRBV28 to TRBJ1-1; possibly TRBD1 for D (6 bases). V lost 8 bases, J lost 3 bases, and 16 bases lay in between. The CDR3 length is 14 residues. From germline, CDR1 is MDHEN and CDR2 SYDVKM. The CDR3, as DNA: TGTGCCAGCGAAGAGACCGGACAGCACACTGAAGCTTTCTTT. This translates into CASEETGQHTEAFF.

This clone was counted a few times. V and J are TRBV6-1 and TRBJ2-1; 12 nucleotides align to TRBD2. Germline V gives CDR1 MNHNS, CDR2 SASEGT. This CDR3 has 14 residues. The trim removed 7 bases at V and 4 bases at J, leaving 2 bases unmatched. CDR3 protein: CASTGLAGYNEQFF. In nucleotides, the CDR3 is TGTGCCAGCACCGGACTAGCGGGATACAATGAGCAGTTCTTC.

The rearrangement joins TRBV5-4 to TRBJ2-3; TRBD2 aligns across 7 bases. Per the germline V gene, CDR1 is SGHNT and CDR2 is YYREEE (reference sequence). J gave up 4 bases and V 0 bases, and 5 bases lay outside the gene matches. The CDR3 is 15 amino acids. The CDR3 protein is CASSLGAGAADTQYF. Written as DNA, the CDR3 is TGTGCCAGCAGCTTGGGGGCGGGAGCTGCAGATACGCAGTATTTT.

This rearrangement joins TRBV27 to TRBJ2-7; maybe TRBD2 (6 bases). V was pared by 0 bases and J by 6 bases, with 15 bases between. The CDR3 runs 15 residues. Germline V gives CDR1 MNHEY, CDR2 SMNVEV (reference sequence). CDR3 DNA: TGTGCCAGCAGTTTATCTGACGGGAGAGCGGCCGAGCAGTACTTC. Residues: CASSLSDGRAAEQYF.

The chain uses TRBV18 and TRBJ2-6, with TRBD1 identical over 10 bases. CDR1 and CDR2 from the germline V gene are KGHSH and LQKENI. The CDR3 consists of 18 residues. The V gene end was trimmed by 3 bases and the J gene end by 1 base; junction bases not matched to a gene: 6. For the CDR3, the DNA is TGTGCCAGCTCACCCGGACAGGGGGGCATATCTGGGGCCAACGTCCTGACTTTC. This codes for CASSPGQGGISGANVLTF.

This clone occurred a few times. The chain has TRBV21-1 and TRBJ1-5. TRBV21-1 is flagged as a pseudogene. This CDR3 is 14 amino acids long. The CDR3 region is CASSEYCPYQPQHF. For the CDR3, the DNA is TGTGCCAGCAGCGAATACTGTCCTTATCAGCCCCAGCATTTT.

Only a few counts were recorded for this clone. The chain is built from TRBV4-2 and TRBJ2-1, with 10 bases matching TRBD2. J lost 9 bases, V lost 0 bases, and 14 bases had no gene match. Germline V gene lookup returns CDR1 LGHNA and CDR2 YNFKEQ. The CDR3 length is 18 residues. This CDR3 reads CASSQDLWGAGGPSEQFF. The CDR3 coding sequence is TGTGCCAGCAGCCAAGATCTGTGGGGAGCGGGAGGGCCGAGTGAGCAGTTCTTC.

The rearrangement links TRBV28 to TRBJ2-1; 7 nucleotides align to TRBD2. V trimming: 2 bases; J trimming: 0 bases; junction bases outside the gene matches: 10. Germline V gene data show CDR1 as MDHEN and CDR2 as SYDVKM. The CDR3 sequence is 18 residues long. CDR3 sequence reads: CASSLVFWRGSSYNEQFF. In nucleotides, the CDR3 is TGTGCCAGCAGTTTAGTTTTTTGGCGGGGGAGCTCCTACAATGAGCAGTTCTTC.

The CDR3 region has the DNA TGTGCCAGCAGTTACAACCGGGGACAGGATAGAGACGAGCAGTACTTC. It yields the protein CASSYNRGQDRDEQYF. The chain combines TRBV6-6 with TRBJ2-7, with 8 bases lining up with TRBD1. Trimming at V came to 2 bases and at J to 5 bases, leaving 11 bases not matched to a gene. Germline V gene data show CDR1 as MNHNY and CDR2 as SVGAGI (reference sequence). The CDR3 covers 16 residues.

Here the CDR3 reads CASSPTGGTSGLNTGELFF. The CDR3 bases are TGTGCCAGCAGCCCAACTGGCGGGACTAGCGGGCTGAACACCGGGGAGCTGTTTTTT. This chain connects TRBV5-6 to TRBJ2-2, with 12 bases aligning to TRBD2. The CDR3 runs 19 residues. V dropped 4 bases and J dropped 1; count of bases not matched to a gene: 11. Germline-derived CDR1 and CDR2 are SGHDT and YYEEEE.

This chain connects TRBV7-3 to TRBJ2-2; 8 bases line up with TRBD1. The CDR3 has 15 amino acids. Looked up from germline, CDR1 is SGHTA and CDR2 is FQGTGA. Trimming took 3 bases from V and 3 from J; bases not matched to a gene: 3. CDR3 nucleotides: TGTGCCAGCAGCTTGGACAGGGTGGACACCGGGGAGCTGTTTTTT. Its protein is CASSLDRVDTGELFF. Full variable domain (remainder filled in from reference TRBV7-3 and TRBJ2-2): GAGVSQTPSNKVTEKGKYVELRCDPISGHTALYWYRQSLGQGPEFLIYFQGTGAADDSGLPNDRFFAVRPEGSVSTLKIQRTERGDSAVYLCASSLDRVDTGELFFGEGSRLTVL.

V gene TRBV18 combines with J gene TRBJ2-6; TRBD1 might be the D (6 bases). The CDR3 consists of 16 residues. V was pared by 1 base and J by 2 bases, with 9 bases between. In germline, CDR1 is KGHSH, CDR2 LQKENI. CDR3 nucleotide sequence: TGTGCCAGCTCACCACTACCAGGGGCTGGGGCCAACGTCCTGACTTTC. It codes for CASSPLPGAGANVLTF.

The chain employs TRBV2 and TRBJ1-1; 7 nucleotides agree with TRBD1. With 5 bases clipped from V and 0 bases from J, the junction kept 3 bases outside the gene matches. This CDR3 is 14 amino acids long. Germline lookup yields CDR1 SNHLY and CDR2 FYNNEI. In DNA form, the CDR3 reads TGTGCCAGCAGTTGGACAGGCATGAACACTGAAGCTTTCTTT. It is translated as CASSWTGMNTEAFF. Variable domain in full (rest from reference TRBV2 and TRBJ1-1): EPEVTQTPSHQVTQMGQEVILRCVPISNHLYFYWYRQILGQKVEFLVSFYNNEISEKSEIFDDQFSVERPDGSNFTLKIRSTKLEDSAMYFCASSWTGMNTEAFFGQGTRLTVV.

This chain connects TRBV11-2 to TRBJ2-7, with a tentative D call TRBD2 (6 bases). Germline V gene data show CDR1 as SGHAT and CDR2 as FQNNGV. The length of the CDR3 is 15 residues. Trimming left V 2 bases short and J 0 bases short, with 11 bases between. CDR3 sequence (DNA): TGTGCCAGCAGCTTATACCACGGGAGCTCCTACGAGCAGTACTTC. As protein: CASSLYHGSSYEQYF.

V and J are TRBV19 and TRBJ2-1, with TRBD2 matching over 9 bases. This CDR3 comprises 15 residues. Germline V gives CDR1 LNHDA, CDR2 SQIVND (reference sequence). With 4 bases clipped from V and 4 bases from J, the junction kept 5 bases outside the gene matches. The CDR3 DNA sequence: TGTGCCAGTAGTAGCGGGAGGGGGGTATACAATGAGCAGTTCTTC. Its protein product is CASSSGRGVYNEQFF.

The CDR3 DNA follows: TGTGCCAGCAGCCGTGGAGGACAGGGACAAGAGACCCAGTACTTC. It encodes CASSRGGQGQETQYF. The chain recombines TRBV7-3 with TRBJ2-5; 8 nucleotides match TRBD1. V lost 5 bases, J lost 2 bases, and 7 bases stayed unmatched. CDR1 SGHTA and CDR2 FQGTGA come from the germline V gene. This CDR3 region has 15 residues.

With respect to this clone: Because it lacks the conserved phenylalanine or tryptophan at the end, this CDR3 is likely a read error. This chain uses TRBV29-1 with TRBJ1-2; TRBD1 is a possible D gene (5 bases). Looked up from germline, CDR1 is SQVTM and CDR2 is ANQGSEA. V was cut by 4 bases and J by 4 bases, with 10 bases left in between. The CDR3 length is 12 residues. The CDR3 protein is CSVASGPYGYTV. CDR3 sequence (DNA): TGCAGCGTTGCTTCAGGGCCCTATGGCTACACCGTC.